This TCR beta chain appears in the sequencing data of a study of technical replicates of blood from a few donors. From germline, CDR1 is LNHNV and CDR2 YYDKDF (reference sequence). The ends were cut back, 4 bases at V and 8 bases at J, with 11 bases in the middle. The CDR3 spans 12 residues. Libraries were prepared by immunoSEQ multiplex PCR; TCRdb keeps only in-frame clonotypes and omits some of them. The table lists roughly 100,000 clones, around 95% of them singletons. Sequenced material: T cells isolated from PBMCs. The chain links TRBV15 to TRBJ1-2; no clear D. This TCR derives from a human donor in good health. DNA of the CDR3: TGTGCCACCAGCATACTCCACGCCGGCTACACCTTC. Its protein is CATSILHAGYTF.